This TCR beta chain was observed in a study of cytomegalovirus exposure and HLA in healthy donors. The CDR3 is 14 residues long. V lost 8 bases and J 8 bases, leaving 16 bases between the germline ends. Germline CDR1 reads MNHNS; CDR2 reads SASEGT. Amplification used 60 Vbeta primers and 13 Jbeta primers. TCRdb keeps only in-frame clones here, not all; method: immunoSEQ multiplex PCR. The sample includes 150,000 to 200,000 clones, around nine tenths of them seen just once. Concerning this clone: Its antigen is not identified.

Study-wide points: Later, an analysis showed that TCR beta chains associated with HLA were more clonally expanded than others that were equally common.

The clonotype was recovered from a woman under 30 in good health and CMV-seronegative. The genes are TRBV6-1 and TRBJ1-6, with D perhaps TRBD1 (6 bases). Material for sequencing was PBMCs. CDR3: CASRSWEGDSPLHF. The CDR3 DNA reads as TGTGCCAGCCGAAGCTGGGAGGGGGATTCACCCCTCCACTTT.